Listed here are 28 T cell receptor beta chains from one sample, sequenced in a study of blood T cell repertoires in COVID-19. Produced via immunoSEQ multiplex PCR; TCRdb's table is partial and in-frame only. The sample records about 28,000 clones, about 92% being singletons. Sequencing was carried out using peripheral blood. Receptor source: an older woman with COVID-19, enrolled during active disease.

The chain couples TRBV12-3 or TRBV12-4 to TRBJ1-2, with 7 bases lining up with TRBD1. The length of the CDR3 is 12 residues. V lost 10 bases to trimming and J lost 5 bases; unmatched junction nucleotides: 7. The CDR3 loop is CATDRAQYGYTF. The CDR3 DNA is TGTGCCACAGACAGGGCTCAATATGGCTACACCTTC.

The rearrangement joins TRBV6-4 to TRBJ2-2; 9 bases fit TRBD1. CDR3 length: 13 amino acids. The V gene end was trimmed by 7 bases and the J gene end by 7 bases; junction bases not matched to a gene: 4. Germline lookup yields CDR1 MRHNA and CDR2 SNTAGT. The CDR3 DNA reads TGTGCCAGCAAGGGACAGGGCGGCGGGGAGCTGTTTTTT. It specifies CASKGQGGGELFF.

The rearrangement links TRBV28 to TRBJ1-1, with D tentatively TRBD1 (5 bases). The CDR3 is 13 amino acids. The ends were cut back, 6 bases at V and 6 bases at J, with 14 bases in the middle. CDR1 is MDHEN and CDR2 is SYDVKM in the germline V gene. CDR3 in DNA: TGTGCCAGCAGGACAGCGGGTTGGGCTGAAGCTTTCTTT. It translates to CASRTAGWAEAFF.

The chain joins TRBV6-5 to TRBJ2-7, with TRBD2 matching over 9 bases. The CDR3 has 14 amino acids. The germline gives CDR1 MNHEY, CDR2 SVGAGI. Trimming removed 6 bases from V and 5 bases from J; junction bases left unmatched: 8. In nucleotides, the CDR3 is TGTGCCAGCAGGCCGGGACTAGCTCTTAACGAGCAGTACTTC. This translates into CASRPGLALNEQYF.

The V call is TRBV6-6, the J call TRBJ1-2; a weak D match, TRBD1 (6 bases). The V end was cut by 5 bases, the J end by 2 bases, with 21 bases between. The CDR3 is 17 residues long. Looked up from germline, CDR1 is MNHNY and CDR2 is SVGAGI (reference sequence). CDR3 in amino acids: CASSHHTGSLFNYGYTF. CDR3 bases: TGTGCCAGCAGTCACCATACAGGGTCACTCTTCAACTATGGCTACACCTTC.

The DNA for the CDR3 is TGTGCCACTAAGACCGTAGCGGGAGGGTCCTACAATGAGCAGTTCTTC. Protein: CATKTVAGGSYNEQFF. This chain joins TRBV28 and TRBJ2-1; 11 nucleotides line up with TRBD2. This CDR3 contains 16 residues. Germline V gene sequence: CDR1 MDHEN, CDR2 SYDVKM. The V gene end was trimmed by 10 bases and the J gene end by 1 base; junction bases not matched to a gene: 9.

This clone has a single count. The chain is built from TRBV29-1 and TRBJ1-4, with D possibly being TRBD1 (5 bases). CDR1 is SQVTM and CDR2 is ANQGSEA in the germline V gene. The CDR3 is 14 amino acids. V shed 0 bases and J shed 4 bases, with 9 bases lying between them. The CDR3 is CSVEEGGSNEKLFF. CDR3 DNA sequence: TGCAGCGTTGAAGAGGGGGGTAGTAATGAAAAACTGTTTTTT.

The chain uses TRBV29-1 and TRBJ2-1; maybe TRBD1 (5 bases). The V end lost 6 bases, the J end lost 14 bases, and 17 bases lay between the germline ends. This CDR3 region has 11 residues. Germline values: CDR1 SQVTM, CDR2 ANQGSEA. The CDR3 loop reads CSVSGSGLEFF. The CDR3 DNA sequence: TGCAGCGTGTCAGGGTCGGGCTTGGAGTTCTTC.

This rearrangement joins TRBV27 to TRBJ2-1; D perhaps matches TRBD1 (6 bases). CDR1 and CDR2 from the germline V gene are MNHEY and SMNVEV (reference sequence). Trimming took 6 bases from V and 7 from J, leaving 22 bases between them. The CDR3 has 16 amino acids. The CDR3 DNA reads TGTGCCAGCAGCGGAACCGACAGGATTAGGGGAAATGAGCAGTTCTTC. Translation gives CASSGTDRIRGNEQFF.

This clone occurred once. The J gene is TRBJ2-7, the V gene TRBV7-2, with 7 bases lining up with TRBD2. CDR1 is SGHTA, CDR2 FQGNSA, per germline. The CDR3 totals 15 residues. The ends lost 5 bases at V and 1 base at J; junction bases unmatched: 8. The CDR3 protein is CASSLNGGGSYEQYF. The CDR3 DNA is TGTGCCAGCAGCCTAAATGGGGGGGGATCCTACGAGCAGTACTTC.

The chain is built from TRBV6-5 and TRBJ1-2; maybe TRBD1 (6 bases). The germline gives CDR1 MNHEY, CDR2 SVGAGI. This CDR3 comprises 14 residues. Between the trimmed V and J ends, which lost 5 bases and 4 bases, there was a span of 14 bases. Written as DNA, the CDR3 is TGTGCCAGCAGTCCACAGGGAGTAATCTATGGCTACACCTTC. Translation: CASSPQGVIYGYTF.

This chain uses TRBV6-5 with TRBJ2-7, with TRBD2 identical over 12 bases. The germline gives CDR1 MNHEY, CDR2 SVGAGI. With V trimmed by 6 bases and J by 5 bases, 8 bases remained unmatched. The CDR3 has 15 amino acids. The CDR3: CASRARLAGADEQYF. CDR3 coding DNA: TGTGCCAGCAGGGCCCGACTAGCGGGAGCAGACGAGCAGTACTTC.

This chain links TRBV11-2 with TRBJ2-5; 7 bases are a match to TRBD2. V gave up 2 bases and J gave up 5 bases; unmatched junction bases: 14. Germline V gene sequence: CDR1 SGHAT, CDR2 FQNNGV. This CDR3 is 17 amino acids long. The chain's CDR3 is CASSLSRSPAGEETQYF. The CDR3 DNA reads TGTGCCAGCAGCTTATCCCGGAGCCCGGCGGGGGAGGAGACCCAGTACTTC.

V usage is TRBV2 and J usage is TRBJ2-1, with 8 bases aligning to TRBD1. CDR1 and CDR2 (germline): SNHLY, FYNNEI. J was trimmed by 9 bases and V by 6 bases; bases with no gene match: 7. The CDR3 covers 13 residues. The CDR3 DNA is TGTGCCAGCAGGGACAGGGCCCCCGGTGAGCAGTTCTTC. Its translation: CASRDRAPGEQFF.

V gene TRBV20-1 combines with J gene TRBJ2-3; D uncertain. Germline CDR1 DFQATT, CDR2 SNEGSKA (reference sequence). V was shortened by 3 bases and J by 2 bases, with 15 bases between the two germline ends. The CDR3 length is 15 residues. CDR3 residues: CSASLFKANTDTQYF. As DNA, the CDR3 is TGCAGTGCTAGTTTGTTCAAAGCTAACACAGATACGCAGTATTTT.

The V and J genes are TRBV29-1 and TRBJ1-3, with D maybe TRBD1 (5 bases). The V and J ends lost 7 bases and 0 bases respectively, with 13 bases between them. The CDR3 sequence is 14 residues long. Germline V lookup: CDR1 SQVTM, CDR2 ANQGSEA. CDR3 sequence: CSAVGLSSGNTIYF. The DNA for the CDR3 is TGCAGCGCCGTGGGACTGAGCTCTGGAAACACCATATATTTT. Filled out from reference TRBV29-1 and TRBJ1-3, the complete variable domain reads SAVISQKPSRDICQRGTSLTIQCQVDSQVTMMFWYRQQPGQSLTLIATANQGSEATYESGFVIDKFPISRPNLTFSTLTVSNMSPEDSSIYLCSAVGLSSGNTIYFGEGSWLTVV.

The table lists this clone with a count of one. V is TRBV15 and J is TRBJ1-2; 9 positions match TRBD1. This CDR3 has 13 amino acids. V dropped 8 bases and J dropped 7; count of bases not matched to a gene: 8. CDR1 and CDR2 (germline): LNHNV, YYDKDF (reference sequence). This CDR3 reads CATRDRVSVGYTF. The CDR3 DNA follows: TGTGCCACCCGGGACAGGGTATCGGTTGGCTACACCTTC.

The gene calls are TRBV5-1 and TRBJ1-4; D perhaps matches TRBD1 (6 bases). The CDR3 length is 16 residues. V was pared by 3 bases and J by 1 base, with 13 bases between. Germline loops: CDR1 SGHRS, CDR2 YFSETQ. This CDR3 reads CASSSTGWGTNEKLFF. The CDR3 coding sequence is TGCGCCAGCAGCTCGACAGGTTGGGGAACTAATGAAAAACTGTTTTTT.

In DNA, the CDR3 is TGTGCCAGCAGCCCACCCGGACTAGCGGATTACGAGCAGTACTTC. Protein product: CASSPPGLADYEQYF. The chain uses TRBV28 and TRBJ2-7; 10 bases are shared with TRBD2. Germline loops: CDR1 MDHEN, CDR2 SYDVKM. The CDR3 contains 15 residues. With V trimmed by 6 bases and J by 4 bases, 9 bases remained unmatched.

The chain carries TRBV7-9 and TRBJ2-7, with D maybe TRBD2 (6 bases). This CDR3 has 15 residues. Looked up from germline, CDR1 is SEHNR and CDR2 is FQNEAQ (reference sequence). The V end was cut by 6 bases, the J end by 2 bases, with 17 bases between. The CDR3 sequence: CASRGPASATYEQYF. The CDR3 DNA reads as TGTGCCAGCAGGGGGCCGGCTAGCGCAACCTACGAGCAGTACTTC.

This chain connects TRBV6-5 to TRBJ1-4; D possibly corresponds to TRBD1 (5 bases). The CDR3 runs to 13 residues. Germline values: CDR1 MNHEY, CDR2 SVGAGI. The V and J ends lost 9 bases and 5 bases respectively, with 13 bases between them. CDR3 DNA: TGTGCCAGTGATGGGGCAGGGAATGAAAAACTGTTTTTT. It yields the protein CASDGAGNEKLFF.

DNA for the CDR3: TGCGCCAGCAGCCAAGATACCCCGGGATACTATGGCTACACCTTC. Its protein is CASSQDTPGYYGYTF. This rearrangement joins TRBV4-3 to TRBJ1-2; unclear D gene. This CDR3 is built from 15 residues. Germline loops: CDR1 LGHNA, CDR2 YSLEER. Trimming removed 0 bases at V and 3 bases at J, with 11 bases between.

In DNA, the CDR3 is TGTGCCAGCAGTTTGGGACAGGGTGGTCAGCCCCAGCATTTT. Its translation: CASSLGQGGQPQHF. This chain links TRBV28 with TRBJ1-5; TRBD1 agrees at 9 bases. The V segment lost 3 bases and the J segment 6 bases; nucleotides outside the gene matches: 3. The CDR3 has 14 residues. CDR1 is MDHEN and CDR2 is SYDVKM in the germline V gene.

The CDR3 sequence: CASSQDKASGSVNEQFF. Written as DNA, the CDR3 is TGCGCCAGCAGCCAAGACAAGGCTAGCGGGAGTGTCAATGAGCAGTTCTTC. V usage is TRBV4-1 and J usage is TRBJ2-1; 10 nucleotides line up with TRBD2. This CDR3 has 17 amino acids. Germline CDR1 reads MGHRA; CDR2 reads YSYEKL. J was trimmed by 6 bases and V by 0 bases; bases with no gene match: 8.

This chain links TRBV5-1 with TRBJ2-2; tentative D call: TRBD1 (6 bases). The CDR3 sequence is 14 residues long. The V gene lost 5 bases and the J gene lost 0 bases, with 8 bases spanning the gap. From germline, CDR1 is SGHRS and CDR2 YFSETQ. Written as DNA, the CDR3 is TGCGCCAGCAGGGGGGCTTCGAACACCGGGGAGCTGTTTTTT. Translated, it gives CASRGASNTGELFF. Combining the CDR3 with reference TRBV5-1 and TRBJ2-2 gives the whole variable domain KAGVTQTPRYLIKTRGQQVTLSCSPISGHRSVSWYQQTPGQGLQFLFEYFSETQRNKGNFPGRFSGRQFSNSRSEMNVSTLELGDSALYLCASRGASNTGELFFGEGSRLTVL.

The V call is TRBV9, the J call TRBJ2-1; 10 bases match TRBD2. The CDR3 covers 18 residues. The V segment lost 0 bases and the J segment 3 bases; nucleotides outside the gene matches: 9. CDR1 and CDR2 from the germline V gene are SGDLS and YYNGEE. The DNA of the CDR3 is TGTGCCAGCAGCGTAGGTTTGGCTAGCGGGGGCTACTACAATGAGCAGTTCTTC. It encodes CASSVGLASGGYYNEQFF.

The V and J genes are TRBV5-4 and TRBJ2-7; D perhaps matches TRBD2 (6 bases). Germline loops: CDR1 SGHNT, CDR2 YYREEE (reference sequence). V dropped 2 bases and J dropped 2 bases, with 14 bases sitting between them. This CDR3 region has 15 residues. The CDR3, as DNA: TGTGCCAGCAGCTTTACAAGCGGGTCGGCCTACGAGCAGTACTTC. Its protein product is CASSFTSGSAYEQYF.

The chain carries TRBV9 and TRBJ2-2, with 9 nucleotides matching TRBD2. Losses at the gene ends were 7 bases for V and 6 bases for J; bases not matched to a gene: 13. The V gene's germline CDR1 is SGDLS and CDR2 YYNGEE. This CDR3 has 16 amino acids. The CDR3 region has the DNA TGTGCCAGCTCCCGTGAGGCGGGAGGGCCCGCCGGGGAGCTGTTTTTT. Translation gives CASSREAGGPAGELFF.